This passage covers 25 T cell receptor beta chains from one sample sequenced in a study of cytomegalovirus exposure and HLA in healthy donors. The PCR made use of 60 Vbeta and 13 Jbeta primers. Some clones are missing from TCRdb's copy, which holds only in-frame ones; the method was immunoSEQ multiplex PCR. The table records about 200,000 clones, about four fifths of them present only once. Material: PBMCs. Receptors were obtained from a man aged 25-45 years in good health and CMV-seronegative.

The genes are TRBV6-5 and TRBJ2-7, with D perhaps TRBD1 (7 bases). Trimming cost V 0 bases and J 5 bases, with 11 bases left between them. In germline, CDR1 is MNHEY, CDR2 SVGAGI. The CDR3 consists of 14 residues. CDR3 nucleotide sequence: TGTGCCAGCAGTTACTCGGAGGGGGCCGACGAGCAGTACTTC. Amino acid sequence: CASSYSEGADEQYF.

The gene calls are TRBV19 and TRBJ2-1, with 7 positions matching TRBD2. V dropped 5 bases and J dropped 7; count of bases not matched to a gene: 5. The CDR3 contains 13 residues. Germline assignment: CDR1 LNHDA and CDR2 SQIVND (reference sequence). The DNA for the CDR3 is TGTGCCAGTAGTGGACTAGGTCTTAATGAGCAGTTCTTC. It translates to CASSGLGLNEQFF. The variable domain in full, with the rest retrieved from reference TRBV19 and TRBJ2-1, is DGGITQSPKYLFRKEGQNVTLSCEQNLNHDAMYWYRQDPGQGLRLIYYSQIVNDFQKGDIAEGYSVSREKKESFPLTVTSAQKNPTAFYLCASSGLGLNEQFFGPGTRLTVL.

In its sample, this clone was seen a few times. The rearrangement links TRBV7-2 to TRBJ2-7; maybe TRBD1 (7 bases). The CDR3 runs to 14 residues. Looked up from germline, CDR1 is SGHTA and CDR2 is FQGNSA. Trimming left V 1 base short and J 4 bases short, with 11 bases between. CDR3 amino acids: CASSLEEGAYEQYF. The DNA for the CDR3 is TGTGCCAGCAGCTTAGAGGAGGGGGCTTACGAGCAGTACTTC. Filled out from reference TRBV7-2 and TRBJ2-7, the complete variable domain reads GAGVSQSPSNKVTEKGKDVELRCDPISGHTALYWYRQSLGQGLEFLIYFQGNSAPDKSGLPSDRFSAERTGGSVSTLTIQRTQQEDSAVYLCASSLEEGAYEQYFGPGTRLTVT.

The genes are TRBV4-2 and TRBJ2-5; D possibly corresponds to TRBD2 (6 bases). Germline V gene sequence: CDR1 LGHNA, CDR2 YNFKEQ. Trimming shortened V by 5 bases and J by 1 base, and 14 bases separated the two germline ends. The CDR3 is 15 amino acids. Here the CDR3 reads CASSYKRDSQETQYF. The DNA of the CDR3 is TGTGCCAGCAGCTATAAACGGGACTCCCAAGAGACCCAGTACTTC.

V is TRBV6-6 and J is TRBJ1-4, with 8 nucleotides matching TRBD1. Trimming removed 4 bases from V and 7 bases from J; junction bases left unmatched: 5. The CDR3 has 14 residues. The V gene's germline CDR1 is MNHNY and CDR2 SVGAGI (reference sequence). CDR3 nucleotide sequence: TGTGCCAGCAGTTCGTGGACAGGGACTGAAAAACTGTTTTTT. It encodes CASSSWTGTEKLFF.

V usage is TRBV20-1 and J usage is TRBJ2-5, with D unresolved. The J call may be incorrect, as the DNA end agrees better with TRBJ2-7. There are 11 residues in the CDR3. Germline assignment: CDR1 DFQATT and CDR2 SNEGSKA (reference sequence). CDR3: CSAHGDYEQYF. CDR3 bases: TGCAGTGCTCACGGAGACTACGAGCAGTACTTC.

This chain uses TRBV19 with TRBJ2-7; 9 bases align to TRBD2. After removal of 6 bases from V and 1 base from J, the junction contained 4 bases not matched to a gene. Germline CDR1 reads LNHDA; CDR2 reads SQIVND (reference sequence). The CDR3 is 14 residues long. For the CDR3, the DNA is TGTGCCAGTAGGGAGCGGGGGGCATCCTACGAGCAGTACTTC. Translating it yields CASRERGASYEQYF. Drawing the rest from reference TRBV19 and TRBJ2-7, the complete variable domain is DGGITQSPKYLFRKEGQNVTLSCEQNLNHDAMYWYRQDPGQGLRLIYYSQIVNDFQKGDIAEGYSVSREKKESFPLTVTSAQKNPTAFYLCASRERGASYEQYFGPGTRLTVT.

The chain combines TRBV9 with TRBJ2-3; TRBD2 matches 10 bases. With V trimmed by 4 bases and J by 0 bases, 20 bases remained unmatched. Germline V CDR1 and CDR2: SGDLS, YYNGEE. The CDR3 runs 21 residues. CDR3 amino acids: CASSLGAARSGGVGSTDTQYF. CDR3 nucleotides: TGTGCCAGCAGCTTAGGTGCCGCACGGAGCGGGGGGGTTGGGAGCACAGATACGCAGTATTTT.

The rearrangement links TRBV6-5 to TRBJ2-3; D might be TRBD2 (6 bases). V lost 6 bases, J lost 5 bases, and 6 bases lay in between. CDR3 length: 11 amino acids. CDR1 is MNHEY and CDR2 is SVGAGI in the germline V gene. CDR3 bases: TGTGCCAGCAGGGAGGGAGATACGCAGTATTTT. It yields the protein CASREGDTQYF.

J is TRBJ1-2 and V is TRBV7-6, with 7 bases fitting TRBD1. Trimming at V came to 5 bases and at J to 8 bases, leaving 11 bases not matched to a gene. Per the germline V gene, CDR1 is SGHVS and CDR2 is FNYEAQ. The CDR3 is made up of 14 amino acids. The CDR3 nucleotides read TGTGCCAGCAGCCCCCGACAGGGAGGTTTGGGCTACACCTTC. Its protein is CASSPRQGGLGYTF.

This rearrangement joins TRBV9 to TRBJ1-2; tentatively, D is TRBD1 (5 bases). The CDR3 runs 14 residues. Germline assignment: CDR1 SGDLS and CDR2 YYNGEE. The V end lost 3 bases, the J end lost 5 bases, and 14 bases lay between the germline ends. CDR3 nucleotides: TGTGCCAGCAGCGCGACAGCAGGCGGATATGGCTACACCTTC. Translated: CASSATAGGYGYTF.

This clone appeared a single time. The chain links TRBV7-2 to TRBJ1-1; 8 bases fit TRBD1. The ends lost 5 bases at V and 4 bases at J; junction bases unmatched: 9. The germline gives CDR1 SGHTA, CDR2 FQGNSA. This CDR3 contains 15 residues. The CDR3 sequence is CASSLLTGEGTEAFF. As DNA, the CDR3 is TGTGCCAGCAGCCTCCTGACAGGGGAGGGCACTGAAGCTTTCTTT.

The chain employs TRBV9 and TRBJ2-1, with 7 bases identical to TRBD1. In germline, CDR1 is SGDLS, CDR2 YYNGEE. V was pared by 5 bases and J by 7 bases, with 18 bases of the junction left unmatched. This CDR3 has 17 amino acids. CDR3 residues: CASSRPTGAKGSNEQFF. CDR3 DNA: TGTGCCAGCAGTAGACCCACAGGGGCTAAAGGGTCGAATGAGCAGTTCTTC.

The chain has TRBV28 and TRBJ2-7, with 8 nucleotides matching TRBD2. Germline trimming cut 5 bases from V and 2 bases from J; bases unmatched to any gene: 5. Germline CDR1 and CDR2: MDHEN and SYDVKM. There are 14 residues in the CDR3. The CDR3 spells CASSPGGGPYEQYF. CDR3 sequence (DNA): TGTGCCAGCAGTCCGGGAGGGGGGCCCTACGAGCAGTACTTC.

The genes are TRBV11-1 and TRBJ2-7, with 7 bases that match TRBD2. Trimming took 1 base from V and 6 from J; bases not matched to a gene: 12. The CDR3 sequence is 16 residues long. Germline V gene data show CDR1 as SGHAT and CDR2 as FQDESV (reference sequence). Here the CDR3 DNA reads TGTGCCAGCAGCTTAGACTCGCGGGGGAATCGCGGCGAGCAGTACTTC. As protein: CASSLDSRGNRGEQYF.

The V gene is TRBV28, the J gene TRBJ1-4, with 9 bases identical to TRBD1. After removal of 6 bases from V and 8 bases from J, the junction contained 10 bases not matched to a gene. Germline loops: CDR1 MDHEN, CDR2 SYDVKM. This CDR3 region has 15 residues. The CDR3, as DNA: TGTGCCAGCAGACTTGGACAGGGGATTCGGGAAAAACTGTTTTTT. Residues: CASRLGQGIREKLFF.

The chain joins TRBV6-9 to TRBJ2-2, with 8 bases aligning to TRBD1. Unmatched junction bases numbered 21, after V lost 11 bases and J lost 1 base. The germline V gene encodes CDR1 MNHGY and CDR2 SVAAGI. This CDR3 contains 19 residues. CDR3 sequence (DNA): TGTGCCCAACCTAGGTCCCGACAGGGGTCATTTAAGAACACCGGGGAGCTGTTTTTT. The encoded protein is CAQPRSRQGSFKNTGELFF.

The chain couples TRBV27 to TRBJ2-1, with 12 bases fitting TRBD2. The germline V gene encodes CDR1 MNHEY and CDR2 SMNVEV (reference sequence). There are 15 residues in the CDR3. J lost 10 bases, V lost 8 bases, and 12 bases had no gene match. CDR3 coding DNA: TGTGCCAGCCGTCTGGGGCTAGCGGGGGGGCGGGAGCAGTTCTTC. Translation: CASRLGLAGGREQFF.

The chain couples TRBV7-3 to TRBJ2-5, with a possible D match to TRBD1 (6 bases). This CDR3 region has 13 residues. The V gene's germline CDR1 is SGHTA and CDR2 FQGTGA. V lost 3 bases and J lost 3, with 8 bases in between. The CDR3 sequence: CASSFAGEETQYF. The CDR3 DNA follows: TGTGCCAGCAGCTTCGCAGGGGAAGAGACCCAGTACTTC.

The V gene is TRBV5-6, the J gene TRBJ2-5; 7 bases are a match to TRBD1. The DNA end is a closer match to TRBJ2-7, so the J assignment may be wrong. Germline V CDR1 and CDR2: SGHDT, YYEEEE. The CDR3 spans 14 residues. The CDR3 DNA reads TGTGCCAGCAGCTCCCAGGGGGTTTTACACGAGCAGTACTTC. It is translated as CASSSQGVLHEQYF.

The V and J genes are TRBV7-2 and TRBJ2-3, with 11 bases matching TRBD1. From germline, CDR1 is SGHTA and CDR2 FQGNSA. This CDR3 region has 17 residues. V shed 1 base, J shed 0 bases, and the junction held 3 bases outside the gene matches. Written as DNA, the CDR3 is TGTGCCAGCAGCTTAGTAGGGACAGGGGGTAGCACAGATACGCAGTATTTT. Its protein is CASSLVGTGGSTDTQYF.

J is TRBJ2-7 and V is TRBV5-6; 15 positions match TRBD2. The V and J ends lost 5 bases and 3 bases, in that order; junction bases with no gene match: 6. Germline lookup yields CDR1 SGHDT and CDR2 YYEEEE. This CDR3 has 16 residues. Here the CDR3 reads CASSRTSGGAVYEQYF. DNA for the CDR3: TGTGCCAGCAGTCGGACTAGCGGGGGGGCCGTCTACGAGCAGTACTTC.

The V call is TRBV28, the J call TRBJ1-4; D is uncertain. The CDR3 runs to 14 residues. V was pared by 3 bases and J by 5 bases, with 10 bases between. CDR1 MDHEN and CDR2 SYDVKM come from the germline V gene. The CDR3 DNA sequence: TGTGCCAGCAGTTTTAGACTCCCCAATGAAAAACTGTTTTTT. Amino acid sequence: CASSFRLPNEKLFF.

The V and J genes are TRBV5-6 and TRBJ1-2; no clear D gene. V dropped 2 bases and J dropped 2 bases, with 13 bases sitting between them. Per the germline V gene, CDR1 is SGHDT and CDR2 is YYEEEE. This CDR3 region has 15 residues. Here the CDR3 DNA reads TGTGCCAGCAGCTTTGTTACAGCGGGCAACTATGGCTACACCTTC. Protein: CASSFVTAGNYGYTF.

The rearrangement links TRBV7-2 to TRBJ1-2; no reliable D call. Germline values: CDR1 SGHTA, CDR2 FQGNSA. The CDR3 sequence is 15 residues long. The germline V and J ends were trimmed by 5 bases and 8 bases, with 21 bases remaining between them. CDR3 amino acids: CASSASARGSGGYTF. The CDR3, as DNA: TGTGCCAGCAGCGCCTCGGCGCGCGGGTCGGGGGGCTACACCTTC.